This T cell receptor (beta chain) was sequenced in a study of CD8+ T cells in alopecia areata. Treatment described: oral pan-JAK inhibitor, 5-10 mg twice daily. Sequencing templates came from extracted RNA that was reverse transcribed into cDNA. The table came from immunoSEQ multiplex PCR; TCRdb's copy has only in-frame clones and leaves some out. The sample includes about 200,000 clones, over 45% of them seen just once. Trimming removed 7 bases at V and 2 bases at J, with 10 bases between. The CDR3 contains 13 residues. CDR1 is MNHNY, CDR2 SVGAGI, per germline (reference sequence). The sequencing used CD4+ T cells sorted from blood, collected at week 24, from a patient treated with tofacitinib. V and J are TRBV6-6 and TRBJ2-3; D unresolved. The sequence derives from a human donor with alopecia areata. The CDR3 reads CASNTQSTDTQYF. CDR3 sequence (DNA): TGTGCCAGCAACACACAATCCACAGATACGCAGTATTTT.